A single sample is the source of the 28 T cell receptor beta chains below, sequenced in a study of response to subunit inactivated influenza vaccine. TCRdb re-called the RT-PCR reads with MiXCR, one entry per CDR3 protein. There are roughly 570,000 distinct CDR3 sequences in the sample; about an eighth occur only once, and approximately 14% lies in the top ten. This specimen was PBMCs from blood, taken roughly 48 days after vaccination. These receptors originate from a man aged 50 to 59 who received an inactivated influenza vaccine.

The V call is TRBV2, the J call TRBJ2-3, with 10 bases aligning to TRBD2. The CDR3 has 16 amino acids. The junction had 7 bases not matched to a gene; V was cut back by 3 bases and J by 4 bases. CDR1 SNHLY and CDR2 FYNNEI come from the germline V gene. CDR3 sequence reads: CASSEQGAGGADTQYF. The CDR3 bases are TGTGCCAGCAGTGAGCAGGGAGCGGGGGGGGCAGATACGCAGTATTTT. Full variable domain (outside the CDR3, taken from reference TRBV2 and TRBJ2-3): EPEVTQTPSHQVTQMGQEVILRCVPISNHLYFYWYRQILGQKVEFLVSFYNNEISEKSEIFDDQFSVERPDGSNFTLKIRSTKLEDSAMYFCASSEQGAGGADTQYFGPGTRLTVL.

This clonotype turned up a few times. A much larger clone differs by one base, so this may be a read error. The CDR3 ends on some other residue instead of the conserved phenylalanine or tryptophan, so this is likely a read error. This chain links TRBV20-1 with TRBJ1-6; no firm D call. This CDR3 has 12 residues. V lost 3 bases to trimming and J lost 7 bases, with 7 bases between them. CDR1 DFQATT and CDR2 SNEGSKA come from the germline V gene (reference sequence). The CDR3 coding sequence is TGCAGTGCTAGTGGTCAGAATTCACCCCTCCACTCT. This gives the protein CSASGQNSPLHS.

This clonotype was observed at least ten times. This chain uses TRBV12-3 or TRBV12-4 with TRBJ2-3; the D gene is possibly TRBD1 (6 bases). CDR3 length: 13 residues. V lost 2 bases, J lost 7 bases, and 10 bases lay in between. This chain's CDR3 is CASSLWQGYTQYF. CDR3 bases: TGTGCCAGCAGTTTATGGCAGGGGTATACGCAGTATTTT.

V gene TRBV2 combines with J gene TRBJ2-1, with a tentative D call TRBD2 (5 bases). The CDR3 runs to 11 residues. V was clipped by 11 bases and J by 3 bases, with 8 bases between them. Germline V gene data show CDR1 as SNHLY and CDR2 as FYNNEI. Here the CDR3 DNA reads TGTGCCTGCACTAGCTACAATGAGCAGTTCTTC. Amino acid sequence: CACTSYNEQFF.

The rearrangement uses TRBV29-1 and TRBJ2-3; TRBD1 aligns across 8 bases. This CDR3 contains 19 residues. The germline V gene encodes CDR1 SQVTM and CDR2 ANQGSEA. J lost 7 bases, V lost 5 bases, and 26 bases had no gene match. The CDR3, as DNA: TGCAGCGTTTTTAGTTCCGGGAACGAACGGGACAGGCCTGTCCATACGCAGTATTTT. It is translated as CSVFSSGNERDRPVHTQYF.

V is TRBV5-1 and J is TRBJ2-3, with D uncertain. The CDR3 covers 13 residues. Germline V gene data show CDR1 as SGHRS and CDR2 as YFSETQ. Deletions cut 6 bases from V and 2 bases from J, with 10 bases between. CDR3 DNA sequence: TGCGCCAGCACTTCCAGGCCCACAGATACGCAGTATTTT. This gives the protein CASTSRPTDTQYF.

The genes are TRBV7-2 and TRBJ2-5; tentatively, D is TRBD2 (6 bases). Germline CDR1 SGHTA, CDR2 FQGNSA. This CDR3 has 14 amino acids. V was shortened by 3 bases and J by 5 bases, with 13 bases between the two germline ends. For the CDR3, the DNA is TGTGCCAGCAGCTTGTTATGGGGGAGGGAGACCCAGTACTTC. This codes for CASSLLWGRETQYF.

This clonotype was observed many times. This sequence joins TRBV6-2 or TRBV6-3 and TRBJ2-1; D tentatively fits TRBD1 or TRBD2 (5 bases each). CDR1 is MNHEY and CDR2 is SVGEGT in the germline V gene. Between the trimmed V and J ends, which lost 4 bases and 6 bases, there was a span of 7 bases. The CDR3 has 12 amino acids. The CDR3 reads CASSFGGNEQFF. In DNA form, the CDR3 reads TGTGCCAGCAGTTTTGGGGGCAATGAGCAGTTCTTC.

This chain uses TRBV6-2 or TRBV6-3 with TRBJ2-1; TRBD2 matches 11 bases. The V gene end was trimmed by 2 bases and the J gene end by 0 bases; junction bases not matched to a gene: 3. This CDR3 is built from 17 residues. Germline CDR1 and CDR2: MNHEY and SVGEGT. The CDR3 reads CASSYPTSGSSYNEQFF. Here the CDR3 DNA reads TGTGCCAGCAGTTACCCTACTAGCGGGAGCTCCTACAATGAGCAGTTCTTC.

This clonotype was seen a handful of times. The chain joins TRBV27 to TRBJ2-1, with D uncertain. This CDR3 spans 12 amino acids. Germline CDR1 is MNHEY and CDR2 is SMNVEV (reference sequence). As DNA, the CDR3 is TGTGCGTCGAGGCTCGCCATCGATGAGCAGTTCTTC. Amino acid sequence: CASRLAIDEQFF.

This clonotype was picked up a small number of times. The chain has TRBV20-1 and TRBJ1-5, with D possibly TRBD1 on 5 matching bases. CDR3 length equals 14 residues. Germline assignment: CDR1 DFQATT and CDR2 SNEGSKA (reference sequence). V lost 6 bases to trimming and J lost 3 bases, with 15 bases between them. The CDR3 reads CSATPGAVNQPQHF. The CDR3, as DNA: TGCAGTGCCACCCCCGGGGCAGTCAATCAGCCCCAGCATTTT.

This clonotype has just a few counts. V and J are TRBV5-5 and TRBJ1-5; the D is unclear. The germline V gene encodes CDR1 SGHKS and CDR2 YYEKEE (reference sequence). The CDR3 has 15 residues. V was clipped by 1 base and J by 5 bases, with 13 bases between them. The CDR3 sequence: CASSLRPLGDQPQHF. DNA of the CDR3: TGTGCCAGCAGCTTGCGACCCCTTGGAGATCAGCCCCAGCATTTT.

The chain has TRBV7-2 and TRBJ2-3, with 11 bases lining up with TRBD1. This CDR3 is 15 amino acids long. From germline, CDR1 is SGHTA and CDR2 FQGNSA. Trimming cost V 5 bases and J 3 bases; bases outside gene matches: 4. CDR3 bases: TGTGCCAGCAGCCCGGGGACAGGGGGTACAGATACGCAGTATTTT. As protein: CASSPGTGGTDTQYF.

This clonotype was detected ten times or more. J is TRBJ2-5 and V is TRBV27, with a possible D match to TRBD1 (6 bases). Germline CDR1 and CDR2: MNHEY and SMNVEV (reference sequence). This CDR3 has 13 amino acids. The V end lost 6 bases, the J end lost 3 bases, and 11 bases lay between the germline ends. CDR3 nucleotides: TGTGCCAGCAGCAGAACAGGGAAAGAGACCCAGTACTTC. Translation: CASSRTGKETQYF.

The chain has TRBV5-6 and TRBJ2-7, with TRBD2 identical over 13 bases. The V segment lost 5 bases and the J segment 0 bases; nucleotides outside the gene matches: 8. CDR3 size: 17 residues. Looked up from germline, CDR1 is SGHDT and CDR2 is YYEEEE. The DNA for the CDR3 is TGTGCCAGCAGTAAAGGACTAGCGGGAGCAAACTCCTACGAGCAGTACTTC. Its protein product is CASSKGLAGANSYEQYF.

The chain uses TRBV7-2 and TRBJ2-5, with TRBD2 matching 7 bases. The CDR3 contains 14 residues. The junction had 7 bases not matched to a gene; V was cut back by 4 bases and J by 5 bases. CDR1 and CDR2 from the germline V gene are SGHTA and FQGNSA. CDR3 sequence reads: CASSSFGGGETQYF. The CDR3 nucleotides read TGTGCCAGCAGCTCATTCGGGGGAGGGGAGACCCAGTACTTC.

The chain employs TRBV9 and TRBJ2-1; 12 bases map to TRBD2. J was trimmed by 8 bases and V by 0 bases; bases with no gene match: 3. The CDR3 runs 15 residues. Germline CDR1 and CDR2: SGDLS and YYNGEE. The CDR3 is CASSVGTSGNYEQFF. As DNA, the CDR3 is TGTGCCAGCAGCGTAGGGACTAGCGGGAACTATGAGCAGTTCTTC. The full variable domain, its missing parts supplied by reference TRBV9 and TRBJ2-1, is DSGVTQTPKHLITATGQRVTLRCSPRSGDLSVYWYQQSLDQGLQFLIQYYNGEERAKGNILERFSAQQFPDLHSELNLSSLELGDSALYFCASSVGTSGNYEQFFGPGTRLTVL.

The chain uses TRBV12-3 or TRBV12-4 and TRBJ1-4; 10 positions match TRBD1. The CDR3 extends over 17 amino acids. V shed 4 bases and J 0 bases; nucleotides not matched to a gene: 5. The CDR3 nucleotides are TGTGCCAGCAGTTGGGGACAGGGGATACCAACTAATGAAAAACTGTTTTTT. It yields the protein CASSWGQGIPTNEKLFF.

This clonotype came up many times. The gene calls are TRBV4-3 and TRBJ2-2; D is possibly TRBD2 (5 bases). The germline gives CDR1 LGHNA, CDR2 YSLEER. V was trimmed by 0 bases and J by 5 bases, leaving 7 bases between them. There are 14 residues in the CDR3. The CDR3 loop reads CASSQERGTGELFF. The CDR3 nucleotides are TGCGCCAGCAGCCAAGAGAGAGGGACCGGGGAGCTGTTTTTT.

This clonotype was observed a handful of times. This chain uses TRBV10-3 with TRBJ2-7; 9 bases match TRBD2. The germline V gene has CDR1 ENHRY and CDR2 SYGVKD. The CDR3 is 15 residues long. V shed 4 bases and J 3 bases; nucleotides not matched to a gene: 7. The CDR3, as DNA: TGTGCCATCAGTGGTAGCGGGAGTCAGTTCTACGAGCAGTACTTC. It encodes CAISGSGSQFYEQYF.

DNA of the CDR3: TGTGCCAGCGGTGACGGGGCCGGTCAGCCCCAGCATTTT. This gives the protein CASGDGAGQPQHF. The chain links TRBV6-2 or TRBV6-3 to TRBJ1-5, with D possibly matching TRBD1 (5 bases). CDR3 length: 13 residues. With 8 bases removed from V and 6 bases from J, the gap between germline ends came to 14 bases. The germline gives CDR1 MNHEY, CDR2 SVGEGT.

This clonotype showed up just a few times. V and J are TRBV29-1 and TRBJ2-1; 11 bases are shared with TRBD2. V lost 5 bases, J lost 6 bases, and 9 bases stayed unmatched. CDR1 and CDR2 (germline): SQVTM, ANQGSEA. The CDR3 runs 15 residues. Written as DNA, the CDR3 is TGCAGCGTTCGCGATCTAGCGGGAGGCCTCAATGAGCAGTTCTTC. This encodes CSVRDLAGGLNEQFF.

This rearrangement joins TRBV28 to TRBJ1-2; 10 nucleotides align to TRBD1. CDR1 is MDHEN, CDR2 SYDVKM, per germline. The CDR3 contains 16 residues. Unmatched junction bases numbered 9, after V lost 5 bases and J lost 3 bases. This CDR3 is CASSPLTGGVYYGYTF. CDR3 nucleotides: TGTGCCAGCAGTCCTCTGACAGGGGGCGTTTACTATGGCTACACCTTC.

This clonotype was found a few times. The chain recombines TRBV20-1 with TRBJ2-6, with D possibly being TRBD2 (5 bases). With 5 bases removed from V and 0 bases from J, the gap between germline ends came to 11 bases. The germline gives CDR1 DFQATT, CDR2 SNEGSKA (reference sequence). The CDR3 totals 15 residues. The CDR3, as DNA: TGCAGTGCTGCGACGGAGGTCTCTGGGGCCAACGTCCTGACTTTC. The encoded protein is CSAATEVSGANVLTF.

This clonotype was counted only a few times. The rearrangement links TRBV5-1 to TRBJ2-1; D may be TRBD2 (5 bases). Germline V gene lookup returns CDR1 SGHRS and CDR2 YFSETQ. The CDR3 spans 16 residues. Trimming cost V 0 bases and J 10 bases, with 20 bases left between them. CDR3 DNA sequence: TGCGCCAGCAGCTTGGCCACCGCGGAGGCGACAAGGGAGCAGTTCTTC. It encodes CASSLATAEATREQFF. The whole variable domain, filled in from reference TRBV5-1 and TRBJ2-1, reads KAGVTQTPRYLIKTRGQQVTLSCSPISGHRSVSWYQQTPGQGLQFLFEYFSETQRNKGNFPGRFSGRQFSNSRSEMNVSTLELGDSALYLCASSLATAEATREQFFGPGTRLTVL.

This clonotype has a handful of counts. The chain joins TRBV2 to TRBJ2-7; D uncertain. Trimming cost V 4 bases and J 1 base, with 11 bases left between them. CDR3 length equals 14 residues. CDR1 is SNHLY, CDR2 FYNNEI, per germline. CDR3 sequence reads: CASSVPDLSYEQYF. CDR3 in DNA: TGTGCCAGCAGTGTGCCGGACCTATCCTACGAGCAGTACTTC.

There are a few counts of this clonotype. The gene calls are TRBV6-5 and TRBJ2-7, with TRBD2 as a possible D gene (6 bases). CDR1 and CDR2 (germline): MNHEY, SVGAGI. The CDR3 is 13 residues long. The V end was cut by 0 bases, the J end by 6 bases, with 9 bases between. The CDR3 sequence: CASSYSIAAEQYF. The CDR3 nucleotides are TGTGCCAGCAGTTACTCGATAGCGGCCGAGCAGTACTTC.

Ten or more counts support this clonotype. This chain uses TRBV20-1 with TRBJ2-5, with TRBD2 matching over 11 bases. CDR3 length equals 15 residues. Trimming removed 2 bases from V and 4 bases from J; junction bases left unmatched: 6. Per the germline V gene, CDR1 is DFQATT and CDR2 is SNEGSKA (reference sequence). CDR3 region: CSARPSGRPGETQYF. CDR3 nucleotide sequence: TGCAGTGCTAGACCTAGCGGGAGGCCCGGAGAGACCCAGTACTTC.